This T cell receptor (beta chain) is drawn from a study of T-cell reconstitution after alpha-beta-depleted transplantation in children. General study results and limits: Counts and diversity of T cells one year after transplant came mostly from newly produced T cells.

This clonotype was recorded a few times. The antigen remains unidentified. The ends were cut back, 3 bases at V and 0 bases at J, with 12 bases in the middle. Germline loops: CDR1 MDHEN, CDR2 SYDVKM. This CDR3 contains 15 residues. Using unique molecular identifiers, the investigators prepared the TCRbeta library. TCRdb reprocessed the PCR reads via MiXCR and lists one record per CDR3 protein. The data show roughly 570,000 distinct CDR3 sequences, 25% to 30% seen once. Specimen: PBMCs, collected before TCRalphabeta/CD19-depleted stem cell transplant. The clonotype originates from a boy under two years old with Wiskott-Aldrich syndrome, due to receive a stem cell transplant. V and J are TRBV28 and TRBJ2-7; tentatively, D is TRBD1 or TRBD2 (5 bases each). CDR3 in DNA: TGTGCCAGCAGTTTCTCCAGGGACCGCTCCTACGAGCAGTACTTC. Translating gives CASSFSRDRSYEQYF.